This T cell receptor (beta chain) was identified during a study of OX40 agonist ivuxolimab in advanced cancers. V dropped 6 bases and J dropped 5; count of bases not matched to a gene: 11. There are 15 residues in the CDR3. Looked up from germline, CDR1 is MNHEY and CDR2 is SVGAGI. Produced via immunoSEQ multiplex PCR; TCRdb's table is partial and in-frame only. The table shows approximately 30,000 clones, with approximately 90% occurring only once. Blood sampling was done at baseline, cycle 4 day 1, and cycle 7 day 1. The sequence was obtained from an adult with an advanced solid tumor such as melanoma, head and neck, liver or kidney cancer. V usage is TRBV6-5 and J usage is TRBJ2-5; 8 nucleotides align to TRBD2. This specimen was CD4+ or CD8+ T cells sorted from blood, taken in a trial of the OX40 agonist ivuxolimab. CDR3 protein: CASSQLAEGRETQYF. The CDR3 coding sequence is TGTGCCAGCAGCCAACTAGCGGAGGGAAGGGAGACCCAGTACTTC.